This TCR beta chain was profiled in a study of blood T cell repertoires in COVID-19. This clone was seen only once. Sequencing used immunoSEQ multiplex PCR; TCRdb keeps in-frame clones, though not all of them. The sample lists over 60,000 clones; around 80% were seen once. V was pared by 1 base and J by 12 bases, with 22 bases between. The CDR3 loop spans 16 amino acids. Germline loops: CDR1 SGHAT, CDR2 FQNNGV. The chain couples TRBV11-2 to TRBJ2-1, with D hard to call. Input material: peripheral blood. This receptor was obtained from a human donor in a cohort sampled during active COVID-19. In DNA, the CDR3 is TGTGCCAGCAGCTTAGTGAGTCGCGAGGCCCGGCCGGCGCAGTTCTTC. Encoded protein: CASSLVSREARPAQFF.